This TCR beta chain was profiled in a study of Ad26.COV2.S vaccination and SARS-CoV-2 variants. For the study at large: Each vaccinee took Ad26.COV2.S intramuscularly, once or twice 56 days apart.

Libraries were prepared by immunoSEQ multiplex PCR; TCRdb keeps only in-frame clonotypes and omits some of them. In the table there are 380,000 or so clones, about 86% of which are singletons. Noted treatment: approximately 18 received Ad26.COV2.S at low or high dose, single or two shots; 5 received placebo; per-sample allocation not given. Sampling happened 63 days after the first vaccine or placebo injection. Germline values: CDR1 SGHAT, CDR2 FQNNGV. The CDR3 covers 17 residues. The V and J ends lost 6 bases and 2 bases, in that order; junction bases with no gene match: 7. This receptor was taken from a person between 18 and 65 years old who received the Ad26.COV2.S COVID-19 vaccine or a placebo. V and J are TRBV11-2 and TRBJ2-2; 12 bases fit TRBD2. Sequences were derived from peripheral blood, sampled in a trial of Ad26.COV2.S vaccine versus placebo. Written as DNA, the CDR3 is TGTGCCAGCAGTTACACTAGCGGGGGGATAAACACCGGGGAGCTGTTTTTT. This encodes CASSYTSGGINTGELFF.